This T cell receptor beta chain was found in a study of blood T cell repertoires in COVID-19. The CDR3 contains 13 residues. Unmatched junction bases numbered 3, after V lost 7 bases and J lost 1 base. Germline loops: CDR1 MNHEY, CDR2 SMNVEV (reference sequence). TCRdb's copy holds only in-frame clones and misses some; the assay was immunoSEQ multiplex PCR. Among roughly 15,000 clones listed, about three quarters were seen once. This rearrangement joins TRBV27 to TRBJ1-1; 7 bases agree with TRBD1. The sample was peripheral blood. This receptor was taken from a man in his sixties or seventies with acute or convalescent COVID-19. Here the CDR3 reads CASKRQGNTEAFF. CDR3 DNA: TGTGCCAGCAAGAGACAGGGGAACACTGAAGCTTTCTTT.